Listed here are 32 T cell receptor beta chains from one sample, sequenced in a study of control samples from healthy donors and cancer patients. The table came from immunoSEQ multiplex PCR; TCRdb's copy has only in-frame clones and leaves some out. The data show roughly 370,000 clones, 75% to 95% seen once. The sequenced sample consisted of PBMCs. The receptors were sampled from a middle-aged man with head and neck cancer.

The chain couples TRBV20-1 to TRBJ1-6; 8 bases are a match to TRBD1. Germline V gene data show CDR1 as DFQATT and CDR2 as SNEGSKA (reference sequence). The trim removed 3 bases at V and 6 bases at J, leaving 4 bases unmatched. This CDR3 is built from 14 residues. The CDR3 is CSASSGGPNSPLHF. The DNA for the CDR3 is TGCAGTGCTAGTTCAGGGGGCCCTAATTCACCCCTCCACTTT.

The chain uses TRBV5-5 and TRBJ1-2; 7 bases are a match to TRBD1. The CDR3 is 15 residues long. The junction had 6 bases not matched to a gene; V was cut back by 4 bases and J by 0 bases. CDR1 SGHKS and CDR2 YYEKEE come from the germline V gene (reference sequence). The CDR3 sequence: CASSRGTEANYGYTF. The CDR3, as DNA: TGTGCCAGCAGCAGGGGGACAGAAGCTAACTATGGCTACACCTTC.

The V and J genes are TRBV18 and TRBJ2-2, with D perhaps TRBD1 (5 bases). Germline V gene sequence: CDR1 KGHSH, CDR2 LQKENI. Trimming took 5 bases from V and 3 from J, leaving 10 bases between them. This CDR3 has 14 residues. The CDR3 reads CASSDLGDTGELFF. CDR3 bases: TGTGCCAGCTCAGACCTAGGGGACACCGGGGAGCTGTTTTTT.

In the case of this clone: One junction end disagrees with the germline gene, perhaps due to a read error. The chain couples TRBV7-7 to TRBJ2-5, with D possibly being TRBD1 (5 bases). This CDR3 region has 13 residues. The germline V gene has CDR1 SSHAT and CDR2 FNYEAQ (reference sequence). CDR3 protein: CASSFRVQETQYF. The CDR3 DNA sequence: TGTGCTAGCAGCTTCAGGGTTCAAGAGACCCAGTACTTC.

Note on this clone: The identical CDR3 is also encoded by other nucleotide sequences in the sample. V and J are TRBV28 and TRBJ1-1, with TRBD1 as a possible D gene (6 bases). Trimming shortened V by 5 bases and J by 5 bases, and 12 bases separated the two germline ends. CDR3 length: 13 amino acids. The V gene's germline CDR1 is MDHEN and CDR2 SYDVKM. The CDR3: CASSTGGRTEAFF. CDR3 nucleotide sequence: TGTGCCAGCAGTACCGGGGGCAGGACTGAAGCTTTCTTT.

This sequence joins TRBV3-1 (or the pseudogene TRBV3-2) and TRBJ1-1; a possible D gene is TRBD1 (6 bases). This CDR3 is 15 amino acids long. Deletions cut 5 bases from V and 1 base from J, with 14 bases between. The V gene's germline CDR1 is LGHDT and CDR2 YNNKEL (reference sequence). CDR3 loop: CASSDSGTSNTEAFF. CDR3 bases: TGTGCCAGCAGCGACTCCGGGACATCGAACACTGAAGCTTTCTTT.

The V and J genes are TRBV2 and TRBJ2-7; no definite D call. CDR1 and CDR2 from the germline V gene are SNHLY and FYNNEI. The CDR3 is 12 amino acids. Trimming took off 6 bases at V and 5 bases at J, with 11 bases between the two ends. The CDR3 DNA sequence: TGTGCCAGCAGCAAAGTGGCGAACGAGCAGTACTTC. It codes for CASSKVANEQYF.

The chain uses TRBV11-1 and TRBJ2-3; D is possibly TRBD2 (7 bases). With 5 bases removed from V and 2 bases from J, the gap between germline ends came to 14 bases. This CDR3 spans 15 amino acids. Germline CDR1 reads SGHAT; CDR2 reads FQDESV (reference sequence). The CDR3 region is CASSPTGTNTDTQYF. The CDR3, as DNA: TGTGCCAGCAGCCCAACAGGGACTAACACAGATACGCAGTATTTT.

The chain combines TRBV6-5 with TRBJ1-3, with 8 bases matching TRBD1. The CDR3 has 15 residues. Germline V gene lookup returns CDR1 MNHEY and CDR2 SVGAGI. The trim removed 2 bases at V and 0 bases at J, leaving 0 bases unmatched. The CDR3 sequence: CASSYTGGSGNTIYF. CDR3 DNA: TGTGCCAGCAGTTACACAGGGGGCTCTGGAAACACCATATATTTT.

J is TRBJ2-1 and V is TRBV29-1; D is possibly TRBD2 (6 bases). The CDR3 has 14 residues. V gave up 5 bases and J gave up 8 bases, with 19 bases separating them. Per the germline V gene, CDR1 is SQVTM and CDR2 is ANQGSEA. The CDR3 nucleotides read TGCAGCGTTTGCGTATCGGGGGACGGTTATGAGCAGTTCTTC. Translated, it gives CSVCVSGDGYEQFF.

The chain employs TRBV27 and TRBJ2-3; D ambiguous. The CDR3 consists of 13 residues. Germline V CDR1 and CDR2: MNHEY, SMNVEV (reference sequence). Trimming took off 0 bases at V and 6 bases at J, with 7 bases between the two ends. The CDR3 region has the DNA TGTGCCAGCAGTTTATCTGGTCTGGATACGCAGTATTTT. It specifies CASSLSGLDTQYF.

The gene calls are TRBV27 and TRBJ1-4, with 10 bases matching TRBD1. Germline assignment: CDR1 MNHEY and CDR2 SMNVEV (reference sequence). Germline trimming cut 6 bases from V and 5 bases from J; bases unmatched to any gene: 6. The CDR3 is 15 residues long. This CDR3 reads CASRRLGQGNEKLFF. CDR3 DNA sequence: TGTGCCAGCAGGAGGCTGGGACAGGGGAATGAAAAACTGTTTTTT.

V usage is TRBV28 and J usage is TRBJ2-7, with D possibly being TRBD2 (5 bases). Germline V gene lookup returns CDR1 MDHEN and CDR2 SYDVKM. V lost 5 bases to trimming and J lost 10 bases, with 18 bases between them. The CDR3 loop spans 13 amino acids. CDR3 coding DNA: TGTGCCAGCAGTCACACACCCTCGGAGGACCAGTACTTC. This sequence encodes CASSHTPSEDQYF.

The J gene is TRBJ1-4, the V gene TRBV28, with D tentatively TRBD1 (5 bases). CDR1 is MDHEN, CDR2 SYDVKM, per germline. This CDR3 has 17 residues. V lost 5 bases to trimming and J lost 0 bases, with 16 bases between them. The CDR3 spells CASSGPGTAATNEKLFF. The CDR3 DNA reads as TGTGCCAGCAGTGGCCCCGGGACGGCTGCAACTAATGAAAAACTGTTTTTT.

The chain employs TRBV29-1 and TRBJ1-3; no definite D call. The germline CDR1 and CDR2 sequences are SQVTM and ANQGSEA. V was cut by 3 bases and J by 3 bases, with 6 bases left in between. The CDR3 is made up of 12 amino acids. The CDR3 region is CSVEVIGNTIYF. CDR3 nucleotide sequence: TGCAGCGTTGAGGTGATTGGAAACACCATATATTTT.

The V and J genes are TRBV2 and TRBJ1-1; 10 bases line up with TRBD1. CDR1 and CDR2 from the germline V gene are SNHLY and FYNNEI. The CDR3 spans 16 residues. The junction had 5 bases not matched to a gene; V was cut back by 3 bases and J by 1 base. The CDR3 sequence: CASSEAGTGENTEAFF. The DNA for the CDR3 is TGTGCCAGCAGTGAGGCCGGGACAGGGGAGAACACTGAAGCTTTCTTT.

The chain is built from TRBV5-8 and TRBJ2-7, with 10 bases that match TRBD1. The germline CDR1 and CDR2 sequences are SGHTS and YDEGEE. The CDR3 extends over 15 amino acids. J was trimmed by 2 bases and V by 5 bases; bases with no gene match: 7. CDR3: CASRNRTGGTYEQYF. For the CDR3, the DNA is TGTGCCAGCAGGAACCGGACAGGGGGTACCTACGAGCAGTACTTC.

This clone was detected once. This sequence joins TRBV30 and TRBJ1-1, with D possibly being TRBD1 (6 bases). Germline CDR1 reads GTSNPN; CDR2 reads SVGIG (reference sequence). V lost 5 bases and J 1 base, leaving 17 bases between the germline ends. This CDR3 spans 15 amino acids. The chain's CDR3 is CAWQRGRGQNTEAFF. Here the CDR3 DNA reads TGTGCCTGGCAGAGGGGTCGGGGGCAGAACACTGAAGCTTTCTTT.

The chain recombines TRBV10-1 with TRBJ2-7; perhaps TRBD2 as D (6 bases). The CDR3 runs to 13 residues. Germline V gene data show CDR1 as WNHNN and CDR2 as SYGVQD (reference sequence). The V and J ends lost 2 bases and 3 bases respectively, with 8 bases between them. DNA of the CDR3: TGCGCCAGCAGTGAGGGGGAGGACTACGAGCAGTACTTC. Residues: CASSEGEDYEQYF.

This rearrangement joins TRBV4-1 to TRBJ2-1, with TRBD1 identical over 9 bases. Trimming took 5 bases from V and 9 from J; bases not matched to a gene: 14. The CDR3 consists of 16 residues. CDR1 MGHRA and CDR2 YSYEKL come from the germline V gene. The CDR3 region has the DNA TGCGCCAGCAGCTCCGCGGGACAGGGATCTAGGCGTGAGCAGTTCTTC. Protein product: CASSSAGQGSRREQFF.

This clone was detected only once. This chain joins TRBV12-3 or TRBV12-4 and TRBJ2-3; D possibly corresponds to TRBD2 (5 bases). The CDR3 sequence is 12 residues long. The CDR3 region is CAAGLSTDTQYF. The CDR3 DNA is TGTGCGGCGGGTCTAAGCACAGATACGCAGTATTTT.

The chain recombines TRBV2 with TRBJ1-1, with 9 bases identical to TRBD1. CDR1 is SNHLY and CDR2 is FYNNEI in the germline V gene. The CDR3 is 13 amino acids. The J segment lost 1 base and the V segment lost 9 bases, leaving 3 bases of the junction unmatched. CDR3 nucleotides: TGTGCCAGTCGACAGGGGGAGAACACTGAAGCTTTCTTT. It translates to CASRQGENTEAFF.

The genes are TRBV7-3 and TRBJ2-1; 9 nucleotides agree with TRBD1. V was clipped by 2 bases and J by 6 bases; unmatched bases: 8. CDR1 and CDR2 (germline): SGHTA, FQGTGA. This CDR3 has 16 amino acids. The CDR3 is CASSLGTGNLGNEQFF. Written as DNA, the CDR3 is TGTGCCAGCAGCTTAGGGACAGGGAATTTGGGCAATGAGCAGTTCTTC.

The chain has TRBV11-2 and TRBJ2-1; 9 nucleotides align to TRBD2. CDR3 length: 16 residues. Trimming cost V 5 bases and J 3 bases; bases outside gene matches: 8. CDR1 and CDR2 (germline): SGHAT, FQNNGV. CDR3 sequence (DNA): TGTGCCAGCAGCCCCATTAGCGGGGGTTTCTACAATGAGCAGTTCTTC. It yields the protein CASSPISGGFYNEQFF.

The gene calls are TRBV28 and TRBJ2-3, with D perhaps TRBD2 (5 bases). Germline V lookup: CDR1 MDHEN, CDR2 SYDVKM. The CDR3 covers 15 residues. V was clipped by 4 bases and J by 3 bases, with 14 bases between them. CDR3 sequence (DNA): TGTGCCAGCAGTTCCACGAGGACTGGTACAGATACGCAGTATTTT. It is translated as CASSSTRTGTDTQYF.

This rearrangement joins TRBV11-2 to TRBJ2-3; D may be TRBD1 (6 bases). In germline, CDR1 is SGHAT, CDR2 FQNNGV. This CDR3 has 15 amino acids. Trimming removed 5 bases from V and 2 bases from J, with 14 bases in between. The CDR3 loop reads CASSTPRTDTDTQYF. CDR3 nucleotide sequence: TGTGCCAGCAGCACCCCCAGGACAGACACAGATACGCAGTATTTT.

This clone was seen just once. The V call is TRBV19, the J call TRBJ1-1, with D possibly matching TRBD1 (5 bases). CDR1 and CDR2 from the germline V gene are LNHDA and SQIVND (reference sequence). The CDR3 is 20 residues long. Between the trimmed V and J ends, which lost 5 bases and 2 bases, there was a span of 30 bases. CDR3 amino acids: CASSLGRGTGTVGPNTEAFF. As DNA, the CDR3 is TGTGCCAGTAGTCTCGGTCGGGGGACTGGGACCGTCGGACCCAACACTGAAGCTTTCTTT.

The rearrangement links TRBV5-3 to TRBJ1-4, with a weak D call TRBD1 (6 bases). TRBV5-3 is an ORF; its function is uncertain. The CDR3 spans 16 residues. Trimming removed 4 bases from V and 5 bases from J, with 18 bases in between. The DNA of the CDR3 is TGTGCCAGAAGCCCATCCCCGAGGGGGATAAATGAAAAACTGTTTTTT. The encoded protein is CARSPSPRGINEKLFF.

The rearrangement links TRBV7-2 to TRBJ1-1; perhaps TRBD1 as D (5 bases). The V gene's germline CDR1 is SGHTA and CDR2 FQGNSA. V dropped 3 bases and J dropped 9 bases, with 17 bases sitting between them. The CDR3 totals 14 residues. This chain's CDR3 is CASSFGTSDTQAFF. The CDR3 DNA reads as TGTGCCAGCAGCTTCGGGACCTCTGATACCCAAGCTTTCTTT.

The genes are TRBV5-1 and TRBJ1-4, with TRBD1 matching over 8 bases. Germline trimming cut 0 bases from V and 2 bases from J; bases unmatched to any gene: 9. This CDR3 spans 18 amino acids. The germline V gene encodes CDR1 SGHRS and CDR2 YFSETQ. This CDR3 reads CASSLGRSPGGTNEKLFF. The CDR3 DNA reads TGCGCCAGCAGCTTGGGCAGGTCGCCAGGGGGCACTAATGAAAAACTGTTTTTT.

This chain connects TRBV12-1 to TRBJ1-1. TRBV12-1 is a pseudogene. This CDR3 spans 20 amino acids. This CDR3 is CASSLLEALPTQLQGTEAFF. DNA for the CDR3: TGTGCCAGCAGCCTATTAGAGGCCCTCCCGACGCAACTCCAAGGCACTGAAGCTTTCTTT.

The chain recombines TRBV27 with TRBJ2-7, with a tentative D call TRBD2 (5 bases). From germline, CDR1 is MNHEY and CDR2 SMNVEV (reference sequence). The CDR3 totals 14 residues. V gave up 3 bases and J gave up 2 bases, with 11 bases separating them. The DNA for the CDR3 is TGTGCCAGCAGTTTGCGGGCCCGAACCTACGAGCAGTACTTC. Translated, it gives CASSLRARTYEQYF.